The T cell receptor beta chain under discussion was sequenced for a study of T cells in Graves' hyperthyroidism and ophthalmopathy. This clonotype was counted ten times or more. Amplification targeted TCR beta CDR3 regions from RNA transcripts. RT-PCR in the first round (using the HTBI primer set) targeted the TCR CDR3. TCRdb reprocessed the multiplex PCR reads via MiXCR and lists one record per CDR3 protein. The profile shows 550,000 to 650,000 distinct CDR3 sequences, 14% of them singletons. Germline V CDR1 and CDR2: DFQATT, SNEGSKA (reference sequence). Trimming cost V 3 bases and J 6 bases; bases outside gene matches: 2. This CDR3 has 14 amino acids. Patients aged 18 to 65 had newly diagnosed hyperthyroidism that had lasted under 2 months.

This clonotype originated in a woman aged 40 to 50 with Graves' hyperthyroidism. V gene TRBV20-1 combines with J gene TRBJ2-3; TRBD2 aligns across 14 bases. The specimen was blood. CDR3 sequence reads: CSARTSGRDDTQYF. DNA for the CDR3: TGCAGTGCTAGGACTAGCGGGAGGGACGATACGCAGTATTTT.